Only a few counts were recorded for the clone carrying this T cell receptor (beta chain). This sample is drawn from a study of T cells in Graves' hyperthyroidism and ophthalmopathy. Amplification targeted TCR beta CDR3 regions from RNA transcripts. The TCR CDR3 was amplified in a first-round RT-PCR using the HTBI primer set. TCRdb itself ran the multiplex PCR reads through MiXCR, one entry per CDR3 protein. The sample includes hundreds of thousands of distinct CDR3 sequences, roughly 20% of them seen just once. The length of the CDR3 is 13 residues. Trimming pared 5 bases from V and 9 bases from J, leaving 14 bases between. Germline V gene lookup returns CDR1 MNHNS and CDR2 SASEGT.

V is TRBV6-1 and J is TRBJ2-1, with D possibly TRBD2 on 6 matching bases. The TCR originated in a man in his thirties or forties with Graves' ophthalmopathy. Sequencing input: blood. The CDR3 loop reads CASSYSGGSEQFF. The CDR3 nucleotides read TGTGCCAGCAGTTACAGCGGAGGGAGTGAGCAGTTCTTC.